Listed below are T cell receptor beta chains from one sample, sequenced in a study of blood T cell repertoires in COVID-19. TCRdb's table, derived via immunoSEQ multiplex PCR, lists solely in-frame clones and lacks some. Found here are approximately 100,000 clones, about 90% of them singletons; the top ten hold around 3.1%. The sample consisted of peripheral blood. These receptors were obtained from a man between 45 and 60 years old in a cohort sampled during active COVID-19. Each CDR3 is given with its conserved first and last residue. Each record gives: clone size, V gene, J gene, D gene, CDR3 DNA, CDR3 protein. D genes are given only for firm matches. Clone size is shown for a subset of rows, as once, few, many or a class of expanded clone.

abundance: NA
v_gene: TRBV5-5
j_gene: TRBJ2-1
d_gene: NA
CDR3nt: TGTGCCTCCCAGGGGGGACTAGGATACAATGAGCAGTTCTTC
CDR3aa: CASQGGLGYNEQFF

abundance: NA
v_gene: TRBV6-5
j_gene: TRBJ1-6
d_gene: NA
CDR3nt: TGTGCCAGCGCACGCGGGGGAAATTCACCCCTCCACTTT
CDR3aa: CASARGGNSPLHF

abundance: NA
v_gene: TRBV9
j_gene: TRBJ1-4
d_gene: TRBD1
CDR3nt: TGTGCCAGCAGCGCGACAGGGTCGAGTGAAAAACTGTTTTTT
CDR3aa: CASSATGSSEKLFF

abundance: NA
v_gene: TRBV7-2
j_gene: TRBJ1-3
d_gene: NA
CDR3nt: TGTGCCAGCAGCTTAGCAGGATCCCAGCAGGCGACCTTCTCTGGAAACACCATATATTTT
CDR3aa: CASSLAGSQQATFSGNTIYF

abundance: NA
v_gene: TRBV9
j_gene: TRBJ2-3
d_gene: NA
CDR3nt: TGTGCCAGCAGCGGACACACTAGCACAGATACGCAGTATTTT
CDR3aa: CASSGHTSTDTQYF

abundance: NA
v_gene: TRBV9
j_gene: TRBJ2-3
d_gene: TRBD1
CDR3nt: TGTGCCAGCAGCGCGGGGACAGACTCTAGCACAGATACGCAGTATTTT
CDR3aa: CASSAGTDSSTDTQYF

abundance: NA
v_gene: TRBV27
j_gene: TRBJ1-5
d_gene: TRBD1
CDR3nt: TGTGCCAGCAGACAATTCCGGGACAGGGGGCTACAGCCCCAGCATTTT
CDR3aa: CASRQFRDRGLQPQHF

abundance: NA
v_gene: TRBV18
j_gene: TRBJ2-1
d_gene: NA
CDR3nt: TGTGCCAGCTCAGTGATATCAGATGAGCAGTTCTTC
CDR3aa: CASSVISDEQFF

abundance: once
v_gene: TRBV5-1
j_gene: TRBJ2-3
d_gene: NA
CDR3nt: TGCGCCAGCAGCCCCCTTTCCTCTCTTGCAGCAGATACGCAGTATTTT
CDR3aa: CASSPLSSLAADTQYF

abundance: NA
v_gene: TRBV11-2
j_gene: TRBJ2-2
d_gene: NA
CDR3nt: TGTGCCAGCAGCTTAACGGCGGCAGGGGGGACCGGGGAGCTGTTTTTT
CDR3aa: CASSLTAAGGTGELFF

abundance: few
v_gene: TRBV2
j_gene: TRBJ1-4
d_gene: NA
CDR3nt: TGTGCCAGCAGTGTGGGGGGGCCCTATGAAAAACTGTTTTTT
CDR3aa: CASSVGGPYEKLFF

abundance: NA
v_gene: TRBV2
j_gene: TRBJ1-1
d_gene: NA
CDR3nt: TGTGCCAGCAGTGTTGCAGACAGCAAGAACACTGAAGCTTTCTTT
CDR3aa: CASSVADSKNTEAFF

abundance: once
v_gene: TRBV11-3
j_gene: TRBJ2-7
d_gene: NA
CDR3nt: TGTGCCAGCAGCTCACGGGTTACCTACGAGCAGTACTTC
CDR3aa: CASSSRVTYEQYF

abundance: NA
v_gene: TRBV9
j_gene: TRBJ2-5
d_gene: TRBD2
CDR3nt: TGTGCCAGCAGCGTATCTCCACTAGCGAACCAAGAGACCCAGTACTTC
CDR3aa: CASSVSPLANQETQYF

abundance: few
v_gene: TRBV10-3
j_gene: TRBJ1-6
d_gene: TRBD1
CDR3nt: TGTGCCATCAGTGAGGACGGACAGGGTGGCTCACCCCTCCACTTT
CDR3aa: CAISEDGQGGSPLHF

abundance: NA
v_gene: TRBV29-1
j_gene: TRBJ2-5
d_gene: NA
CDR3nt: TGCAGCGTTAAGCGGATACAAGAGACCCAGTACTTC
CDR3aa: CSVKRIQETQYF

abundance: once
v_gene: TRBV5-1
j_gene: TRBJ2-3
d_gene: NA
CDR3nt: TGCGCCAGCAGCTCGGAGGCCACCCCCAGGTATCCCACAGATACGCAGTATTTT
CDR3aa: CASSSEATPRYPTDTQYF

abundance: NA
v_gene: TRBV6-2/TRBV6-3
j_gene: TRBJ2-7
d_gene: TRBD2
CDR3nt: TGTGCCAGCAGTGCCCCGGGGGGCTCCTACGAGCAGTACTTC
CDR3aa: CASSAPGGSYEQYF

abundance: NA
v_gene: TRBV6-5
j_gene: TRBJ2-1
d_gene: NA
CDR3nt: TGTGCCAGCAGTTTTTCGGGGTACACGTTCTTC
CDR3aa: CASSFSGYTFF

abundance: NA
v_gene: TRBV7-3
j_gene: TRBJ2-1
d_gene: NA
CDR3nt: TGTGCCAGCAGCTCGACCCGACTAGACGGTGAGCAGTTCTTC
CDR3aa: CASSSTRLDGEQFF

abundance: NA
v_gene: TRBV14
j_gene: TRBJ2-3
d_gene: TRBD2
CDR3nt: TGTGCCAGCAGCCGACAAACCGGGAGGACACCCACAGATACGCAGTATTTT
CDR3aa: CASSRQTGRTPTDTQYF

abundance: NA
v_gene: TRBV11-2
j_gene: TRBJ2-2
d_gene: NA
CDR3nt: TGTGCCAGCAGTAGACAGAATACCGGGGAGCTGTTTTTT
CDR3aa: CASSRQNTGELFF

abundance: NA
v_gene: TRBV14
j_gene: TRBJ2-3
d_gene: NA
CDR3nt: TGTGCCAGCAGCCTCAGGAGCACAGATACGCAGTATTTT
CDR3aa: CASSLRSTDTQYF

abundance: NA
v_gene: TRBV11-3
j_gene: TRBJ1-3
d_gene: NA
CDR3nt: TGTGCCAGCAGCGGAGGGGTTGGAAACACCATATATTTT
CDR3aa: CASSGGVGNTIYF

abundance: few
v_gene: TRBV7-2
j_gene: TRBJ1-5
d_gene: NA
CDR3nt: TGTGCCAGCAGAATACAGGCAGATAGCAATCAGCCCCAGCATTTT
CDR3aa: CASRIQADSNQPQHF

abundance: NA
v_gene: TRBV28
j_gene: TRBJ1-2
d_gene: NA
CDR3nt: TGTGCCAGCAGTTTTCAATCTAACTATGGCTACACCTTC
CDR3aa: CASSFQSNYGYTF

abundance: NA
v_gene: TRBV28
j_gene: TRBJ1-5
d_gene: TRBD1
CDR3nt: TGTGCCAGCAGTCCTCTACCTCAGGGGGGACGGCAGCCCCAGCATTTT
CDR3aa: CASSPLPQGGRQPQHF

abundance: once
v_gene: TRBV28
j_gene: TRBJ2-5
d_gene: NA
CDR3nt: TGTGCCAGCAGTTTATCTGGCGGGCAAGAGACCCAGTACTTC
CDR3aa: CASSLSGGQETQYF

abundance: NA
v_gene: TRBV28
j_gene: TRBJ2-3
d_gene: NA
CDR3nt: TGTGCCAGCAGTCTTGCTACCTATTACACAGATACGCAGTATTTT
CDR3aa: CASSLATYYTDTQYF

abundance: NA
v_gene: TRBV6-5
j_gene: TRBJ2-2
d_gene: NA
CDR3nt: TGTGCCAGCAGTTACGCGACCCCCGCGGCCGGGGAGCTGTTTTTT
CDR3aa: CASSYATPAAGELFF

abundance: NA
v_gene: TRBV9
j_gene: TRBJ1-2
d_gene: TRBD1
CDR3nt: TGTGCCAGCAGCGTTGACCAGGGGGCCTACTATGGCTACACCTTC
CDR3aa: CASSVDQGAYYGYTF

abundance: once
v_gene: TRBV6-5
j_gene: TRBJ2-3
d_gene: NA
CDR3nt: TGTGCCAGCAGTAACGGAGGGTGGACGGATACGCAGTATTTT
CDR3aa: CASSNGGWTDTQYF

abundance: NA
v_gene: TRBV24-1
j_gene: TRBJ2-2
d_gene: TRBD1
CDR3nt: TGTGCCACCAGTGACCCCGGACAGGGATGGACCGGGGAGCTGTTTTTT
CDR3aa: CATSDPGQGWTGELFF

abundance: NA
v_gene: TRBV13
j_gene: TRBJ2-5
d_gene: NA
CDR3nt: TGTGCCAGCAGCTTAACCGGGACAAGACAAGAGACCCAGTACTTC
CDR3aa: CASSLTGTRQETQYF

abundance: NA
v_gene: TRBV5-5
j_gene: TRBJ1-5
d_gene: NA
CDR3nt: TGTGCCAGCAGCTTGGCCCCGGTTCAGCCCCAGCATTTT
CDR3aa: CASSLAPVQPQHF

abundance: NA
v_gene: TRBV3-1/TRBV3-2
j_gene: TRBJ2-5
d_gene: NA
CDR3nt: TGTGCCAGCAGCCAACAGGGGGAGACCCAGTACTTC
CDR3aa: CASSQQGETQYF

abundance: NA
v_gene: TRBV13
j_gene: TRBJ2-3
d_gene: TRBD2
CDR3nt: TGTGCCAGCAGCCAACGACTAGCGGGGGGACCGACACGAGATACGCAGTATTTT
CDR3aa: CASSQRLAGGPTRDTQYF

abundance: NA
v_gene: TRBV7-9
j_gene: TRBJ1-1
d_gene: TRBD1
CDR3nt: TGTGCCAGCAGAGGGACAGGGGGCCGGAAAGCTTTCTTT
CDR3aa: CASRGTGGRKAFF

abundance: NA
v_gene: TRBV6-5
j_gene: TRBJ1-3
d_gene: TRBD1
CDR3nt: TGTGCCAGCAGTTTAAATCCGGGACAGGGGAACACCATATATTTT
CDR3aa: CASSLNPGQGNTIYF

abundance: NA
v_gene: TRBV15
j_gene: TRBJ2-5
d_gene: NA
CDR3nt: TGTGCCACCAGCCGGGTGGCTAGCCAAGAGACCCAGTACTTC
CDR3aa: CATSRVASQETQYF

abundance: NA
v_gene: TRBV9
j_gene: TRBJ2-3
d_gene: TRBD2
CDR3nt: TGTGCCAGCAGCCTTAGCGGGGGTAGCACAGATACGCAGTATTTT
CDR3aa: CASSLSGGSTDTQYF

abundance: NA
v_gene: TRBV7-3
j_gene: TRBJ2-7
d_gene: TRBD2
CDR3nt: TGTGCCAGCAGCCCAGGACTAGCATCCTACGAGCAGTACTTC
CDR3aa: CASSPGLASYEQYF

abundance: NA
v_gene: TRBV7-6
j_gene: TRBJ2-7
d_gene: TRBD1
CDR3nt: TGTGCCAGCAGCTTAGCGGGACAGGGACCCTACGAGCAGTACTTC
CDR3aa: CASSLAGQGPYEQYF

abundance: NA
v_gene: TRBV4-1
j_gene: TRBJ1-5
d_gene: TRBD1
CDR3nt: TGCGCCAGCAGCCACGACAGGGGGGAGAATCAGCCCCAGCATTTT
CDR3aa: CASSHDRGENQPQHF

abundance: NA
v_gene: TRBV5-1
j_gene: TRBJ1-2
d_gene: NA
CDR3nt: TGCGCCAGCAGCTTGGATAACAGGGTAGCCCTAAAAGGCTACACCTTC
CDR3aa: CASSLDNRVALKGYTF

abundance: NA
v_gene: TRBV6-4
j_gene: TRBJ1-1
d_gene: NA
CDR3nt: TGTGCCAGCAGGTCAGGGTTGAACACTGAAGCTTTCTTT
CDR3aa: CASRSGLNTEAFF

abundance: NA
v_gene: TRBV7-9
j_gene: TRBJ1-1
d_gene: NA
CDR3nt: TGTGCCAGCAGCTCGACAGGGAACACTGAAGCTTTCTTT
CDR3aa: CASSSTGNTEAFF

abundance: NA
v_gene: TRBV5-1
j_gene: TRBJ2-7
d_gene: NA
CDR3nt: TGCGCCAGCAGCTTCGACCGGGGGTCCTACGAGCAGTACTTC
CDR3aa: CASSFDRGSYEQYF

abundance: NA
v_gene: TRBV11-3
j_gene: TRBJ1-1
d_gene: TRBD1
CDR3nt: TGTGCCAGCAGCTTAGGCACAGGGGCCACTGAAGCTTTCTTT
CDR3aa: CASSLGTGATEAFF

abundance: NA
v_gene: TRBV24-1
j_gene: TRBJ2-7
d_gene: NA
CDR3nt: TGTGCCACCAGTGATTTGCCTTTAGTACTCAAACGGGAGTACTTC
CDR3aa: CATSDLPLVLKREYF

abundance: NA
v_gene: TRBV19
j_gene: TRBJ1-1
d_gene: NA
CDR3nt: TGTGCCAGCCGGGCGGAGAGGGAGGGCGCTGAAGCTTTCTTT
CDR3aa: CASRAEREGAEAFF

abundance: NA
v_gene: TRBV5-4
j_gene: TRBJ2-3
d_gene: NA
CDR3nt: TGTGCCAGCAGCTTAGGGCAGGGTATGAATACGCAGTATTTT
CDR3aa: CASSLGQGMNTQYF

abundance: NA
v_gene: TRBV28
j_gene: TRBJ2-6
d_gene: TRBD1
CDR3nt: TGTGCCAGCAGTTTGGGGACAGGGGCTTGGATAAGAACTGGGGCCAACGTCCTGACTTTC
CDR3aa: CASSLGTGAWIRTGANVLTF

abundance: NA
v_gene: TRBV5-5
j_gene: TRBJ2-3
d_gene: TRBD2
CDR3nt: TGTGCCAGCAGCTTGACGGTTAATGGTAGCGGGAGCACAGATACGCAGTATTTT
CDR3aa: CASSLTVNGSGSTDTQYF

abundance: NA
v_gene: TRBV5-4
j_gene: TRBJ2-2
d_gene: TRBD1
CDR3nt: TGTGCCAGCACCTCTACAGGGGAAGTAGCCGGGGAGCTGTTTTTT
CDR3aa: CASTSTGEVAGELFF